Presented here are 29 T cell receptor beta chains from one specimen sequenced in a study of shared clonotypes between healthy human individuals. Only in-frame clones appear in the TCRdb table, and some are missing; sequencing was by immunoSEQ multiplex PCR. The data hold 850,000 to 1,200,000 clones, with under 80% observed a single time. Input material: memory CD4+ T cells sorted from blood. Subset described: CD45RA-negative fraction. Receptors were obtained from a man aged 18 to 29 in good health.

This chain joins TRBV6-1 and TRBJ2-7; 7 bases align to TRBD1. The CDR3 totals 15 residues. V shed 3 bases and J 7 bases; nucleotides not matched to a gene: 12. The V gene's germline CDR1 is MNHNS and CDR2 SASEGT. CDR3 in DNA: TGTGCCAGCAGTGACCCGGGACAGCCCACGGAGGAGCAGTACTTC. Translated: CASSDPGQPTEEQYF.

The chain has TRBV30 and TRBJ2-7; D is undetermined. V lost 4 bases and J 3 bases, leaving 7 bases between the germline ends. The germline CDR1 and CDR2 sequences are GTSNPN and SVGIG (reference sequence). CDR3 length: 11 amino acids. The CDR3 loop reads CAWKQNYEQYF. The CDR3 nucleotides read TGTGCCTGGAAACAGAACTACGAGCAGTACTTC.

The rearrangement uses TRBV6-5 and TRBJ2-3; tentatively, D is TRBD1 (7 bases). Germline V gives CDR1 MNHEY, CDR2 SVGAGI. The length of the CDR3 is 16 residues. V was clipped by 0 bases and J by 4 bases, with 14 bases between them. The DNA of the CDR3 is TGTGCCAGCAGTTACTCACAGGGGAAGCGGGCAGATACGCAGTATTTT. It codes for CASSYSQGKRADTQYF.

V gene TRBV6-1 combines with J gene TRBJ2-4, with 7 bases aligning to TRBD1. With 3 bases clipped from V and 2 bases from J, the junction kept 4 bases outside the gene matches. The CDR3 runs 15 residues. The germline CDR1 and CDR2 sequences are MNHNS and SASEGT. CDR3 nucleotides: TGTGCCAGCAGTGATGGGGGACAGCCCAAAAACATTCAGTACTTC. Its protein is CASSDGGQPKNIQYF.

The V call is TRBV5-4, the J call TRBJ2-7; 8 positions agree with TRBD1. Germline V gene data show CDR1 as SGHNT and CDR2 as YYREEE (reference sequence). The CDR3 is made up of 15 amino acids. The V gene end was trimmed by 4 bases and the J gene end by 3 bases; junction bases not matched to a gene: 9. The CDR3 loop reads CASSPGGQGHYEQYF. The CDR3 nucleotides read TGTGCCAGCAGCCCCGGTGGACAGGGCCACTACGAGCAGTACTTC. The full variable domain, its missing parts supplied by reference TRBV5-4 and TRBJ2-7, is ETGVTQSPTHLIKTRGQQVTLRCSSQSGHNTVSWYQQALGQGPQFIFQYYREEENGRGNFPPRFSGLQFPNYSSELNVNALELDDSALYLCASSPGGQGHYEQYFGPGTRLTVT.

The V and J genes are TRBV5-1 and TRBJ2-5; 14 bases fit TRBD2. Germline V gives CDR1 SGHRS, CDR2 YFSETQ. The CDR3 loop spans 14 amino acids. V trimming: 6 bases; J trimming: 5 bases; junction bases outside the gene matches: 3. CDR3: CASKGLAGVETQYF. CDR3 in DNA: TGCGCCAGCAAGGGACTAGCGGGGGTTGAGACCCAGTACTTC. Based on the CDR3 plus reference TRBV5-1 and TRBJ2-5, the full variable domain is KAGVTQTPRYLIKTRGQQVTLSCSPISGHRSVSWYQQTPGQGLQFLFEYFSETQRNKGNFPGRFSGRQFSNSRSEMNVSTLELGDSALYLCASKGLAGVETQYFGPGTRLLVL.

This sequence joins TRBV15 and TRBJ2-7, with D perhaps given as TRBD1 or TRBD2 (5 bases each). V lost 3 bases and J 5 bases, leaving 17 bases between the germline ends. The CDR3 sequence is 15 residues long. Germline V gives CDR1 LNHNV, CDR2 YYDKDF (reference sequence). The CDR3, as DNA: TGTGCCACCAGCAGGGCCCGGGGCCTACTAAACGAGCAGTACTTC. This encodes CATSRARGLLNEQYF.

The V gene is TRBV30, the J gene TRBJ2-1; D possibly uses TRBD1 or TRBD2 (5 bases each). The V and J ends lost 0 bases and 6 bases respectively, with 9 bases between them. The germline gives CDR1 GTSNPN, CDR2 SVGIG (reference sequence). This CDR3 contains 13 residues. The CDR3 coding sequence is TGTGCCTGGAGTGTGGGGGTCCTCAATGAGCAGTTCTTC. This encodes CAWSVGVLNEQFF.

To note about this clone: The same CDR3 also results from other DNA sequences found in this sample. The rearrangement uses TRBV5-1 and TRBJ2-5; D might be TRBD1 (6 bases). This CDR3 spans 14 amino acids. V was clipped by 4 bases and J by 0 bases, with 10 bases between them. Germline V gene lookup returns CDR1 SGHRS and CDR2 YFSETQ. The CDR3 is CASSPGTNQETQYF. CDR3 DNA: TGCGCCAGCAGCCCCGGGACAAACCAAGAGACCCAGTACTTC.

The chain employs TRBV27 and TRBJ1-2; 8 bases are a match to TRBD1. This CDR3 contains 14 residues. After removal of 6 bases from V and 2 bases from J, the junction contained 5 bases not matched to a gene. In germline, CDR1 is MNHEY, CDR2 SMNVEV (reference sequence). The CDR3 spells CASRVRTGNYGYTF. Written as DNA, the CDR3 is TGTGCCAGCAGGGTCCGGACAGGGAACTATGGCTACACCTTC.

V and J are TRBV18 and TRBJ2-6; 12 bases align to TRBD1. The CDR3 has 19 amino acids. Per germline, CDR1 KGHSH and CDR2 LQKENI. Trimming removed 5 bases from V and 2 bases from J; junction bases left unmatched: 10. The CDR3: CASSGSGTGGATGANVLTF. The CDR3 DNA follows: TGTGCCAGCTCAGGGTCCGGGACAGGGGGCGCGACTGGGGCCAACGTCCTGACTTTC.

This clone turned up a few times. The chain uses TRBV5-6 and TRBJ1-5; D ambiguous. Germline CDR1 and CDR2: SGHDT and YYEEEE. V lost 4 bases and J 3 bases, leaving 11 bases between the germline ends. The CDR3 loop spans 14 amino acids. The CDR3 sequence: CASSRQGLNQPQHF. CDR3 coding DNA: TGTGCCAGCAGCCGACAAGGACTCAATCAGCCCCAGCATTTT.

The V gene is TRBV11-2, the J gene TRBJ2-1; 11 bases match TRBD2. V lost 2 bases, J lost 6 bases, and 9 bases stayed unmatched. Germline loops: CDR1 SGHAT, CDR2 FQNNGV. The CDR3 is 17 amino acids. The DNA for the CDR3 is TGTGCCAGCAGCTTAAGAGTGACTAGCGGGACTGGCAATGAGCAGTTCTTC. Translation: CASSLRVTSGTGNEQFF.

Details on this clone: This could be a read error, since a much larger clone is one nucleotide away. The chain is built from TRBV5-8 and TRBJ2-5; D is unclear. The V and J ends lost 2 bases and 2 bases respectively, with 1 base between them. The germline V gene encodes CDR1 SGHTS and CDR2 YDEGEE. The CDR3 loop spans 11 amino acids. CDR3 nucleotides: TGTGCCAGCAGCTTTCAAGAGACCCAGTACTTC. The encoded protein is CASSFQETQYF.

The gene calls are TRBV14 and TRBJ1-5, with D hard to call. Trimming cost V 3 bases and J 7 bases, with 10 bases left between them. The CDR3 is made up of 13 amino acids. The germline V gene encodes CDR1 SGHDN and CDR2 FVKESK. DNA of the CDR3: TGTGCCAGCAGCCAGAGTTGGCTCCAGCCCCAGCATTTT. As protein: CASSQSWLQPQHF.

Notes on this clone: At the DNA level, this CDR3 is encoded by other sequences in the same sample as well. The gene calls are TRBV6-1 and TRBJ1-2; D may be TRBD1 (5 bases). Germline CDR1 MNHNS, CDR2 SASEGT. V shed 6 bases and J shed 3 bases, with 5 bases lying between them. CDR3 length equals 11 residues. The CDR3, as DNA: TGTGCCAGCAGGGGGGACTATGGCTACACCTTC. This sequence encodes CASRGDYGYTF.

This chain connects TRBV10-3 to TRBJ1-5; tentative D call: TRBD1 (5 bases). The germline gives CDR1 ENHRY, CDR2 SYGVKD. The CDR3 contains 11 residues. V dropped 3 bases and J dropped 9 bases, with 6 bases sitting between them. CDR3 coding DNA: TGTGCCATCAGTGATGGGGGGCCCCAGCATTTT. Protein product: CAISDGGPQHF.

This clone was seen just once. The rearrangement joins TRBV30 to TRBJ1-3; tentative D call: TRBD1 (5 bases). The CDR3 runs to 16 residues. The ends were cut back, 2 bases at V and 1 base at J, with 15 bases in the middle. Looked up from germline, CDR1 is GTSNPN and CDR2 is SVGIG (reference sequence). The CDR3 spells CAWSLLPGYSGNTIYF. Here the CDR3 DNA reads TGTGCCTGGAGTCTCCTCCCAGGGTATTCTGGAAACACCATATATTTT.

This clone was seen only a few times. This same CDR3 is encoded by further DNA sequences in the sample. The chain uses TRBV29-1 and TRBJ1-2; TRBD1 matches 7 bases. Trimming took 5 bases from V and 3 from J; bases not matched to a gene: 3. Germline values: CDR1 SQVTM, CDR2 ANQGSEA. This CDR3 comprises 12 residues. CDR3 protein: CSVSGQDYGYTF. The DNA of the CDR3 is TGCAGCGTTAGTGGACAGGACTATGGCTACACCTTC.

The CDR3: CASSGQGKMNTEAFF. CDR3 DNA sequence: TGTGCCAGCAGTGGCCAGGGGAAAATGAACACTGAAGCTTTCTTT. The J gene is TRBJ1-1, the V gene TRBV2; D is perhaps TRBD1 (6 bases). Per germline, CDR1 SNHLY and CDR2 FYNNEI. Trimming took off 4 bases at V and 0 bases at J, with 12 bases between the two ends. CDR3 length: 15 amino acids.

This rearrangement joins TRBV5-1 to TRBJ1-2; D is unresolved. In germline, CDR1 is SGHRS, CDR2 YFSETQ. This CDR3 contains 12 residues. Trimming cost V 6 bases and J 6 bases, with 12 bases left between them. This chain's CDR3 is CASTLNGDGYTF. The CDR3 region has the DNA TGCGCCAGCACCCTCAACGGGGATGGCTACACCTTC.

V and J are TRBV7-2 and TRBJ2-2; D is undetermined. Germline V lookup: CDR1 SGHTA, CDR2 FQGNSA. There are 12 residues in the CDR3. Trimming took 5 bases from V and 2 from J, leaving 3 bases between them. The CDR3 nucleotides read TGTGCCAGCAGCCATAACACCGGGGAGCTGTTTTTT. This encodes CASSHNTGELFF.

The CDR3: CSVDGPGTDIQYF. In nucleotides, the CDR3 is TGCAGCGTGGACGGACCGGGTACGGACATTCAGTACTTC. The chain has TRBV29-1 and TRBJ2-4; D gene ambiguous. Trimming took 6 bases from V and 8 from J, leaving 17 bases between them. Germline CDR1 is SQVTM and CDR2 is ANQGSEA. The CDR3 spans 13 residues.

The rearrangement links TRBV7-2 to TRBJ2-3; 10 nucleotides align to TRBD1. The CDR3 consists of 15 residues. With V trimmed by 2 bases and J by 6 bases, 5 bases remained unmatched. Germline CDR1 SGHTA, CDR2 FQGNSA. CDR3 sequence (DNA): TGTGCCAGCAGCTTAAGGACAGGGGGTTTGGATACGCAGTATTTT. The encoded protein is CASSLRTGGLDTQYF.

J is TRBJ1-5 and V is TRBV2; 10 nucleotides align to TRBD1. Germline trimming cut 4 bases from V and 5 bases from J; bases unmatched to any gene: 5. Germline CDR1 and CDR2: SNHLY and FYNNEI. The CDR3 runs 15 residues. For the CDR3, the DNA is TGTGCCAGCAGTGCTGACAGGGGGCAAGATCAGCCCCAGCATTTT. Amino acid sequence: CASSADRGQDQPQHF.

The genes are TRBV6-5 and TRBJ2-5; TRBD1 might be the D (6 bases). V dropped 6 bases and J dropped 1 base, with 9 bases sitting between them. The CDR3 sequence is 13 residues long. Per germline, CDR1 MNHEY and CDR2 SVGAGI. The CDR3 DNA reads as TGTGCCAGCAGCAGGGACATCCAAGAGACCCAGTACTTC. It specifies CASSRDIQETQYF.

The chain combines TRBV29-1 with TRBJ2-7; 10 bases line up with TRBD1. The CDR3 totals 13 residues. Germline CDR1 is SQVTM and CDR2 is ANQGSEA. V lost 6 bases, J lost 2 bases, and 4 bases stayed unmatched. The CDR3 region is CSVPGQGPYEQYF. The CDR3 DNA reads as TGCAGCGTCCCGGGACAGGGGCCCTACGAGCAGTACTTC.

The chain carries TRBV5-6 and TRBJ2-1; D may be TRBD1 (5 bases). CDR3 length equals 16 residues. Germline CDR1 SGHDT, CDR2 YYEEEE. Trimming pared 4 bases from V and 3 bases from J, leaving 17 bases between. The CDR3, as DNA: TGTGCCAGCAGCAGCCCTGCGGTGGGGCTCTACAATGAGCAGTTCTTC. Translating it yields CASSSPAVGLYNEQFF.

V usage is TRBV6-4 and J usage is TRBJ2-3, with 8 bases lining up with TRBD2. Germline CDR1 reads MRHNA; CDR2 reads SNTAGT. Trimming cost V 3 bases and J 10 bases; bases outside gene matches: 3. The CDR3 loop spans 12 amino acids. The CDR3, as DNA: TGTGCCAGCAGTGAGGGGACTAGGGCGCAGTATTTT. The encoded protein is CASSEGTRAQYF.